Sequencing of this TCR beta chain was carried out in a study of PD-1 blockade in classical Hodgkin lymphoma. Study results and caveats: Patients newly diagnosed and complete responders had comparable baseline diversity. The drivers behind the repertoire differences, possibly disease activity or prior therapy, remain undefined. CD4+ but not CD8+ TCR diversity rose significantly by C4D1. At baseline, newly diagnosed patients reportedly showed less TCR diversity than healthy donors.

Assay used: immunoSEQ multiplex PCR; TCRdb lists only in-frame clones, some missing. The sample contains 45,000 or so clones, almost 90% of which appear only once. V shed 4 bases and J 2 bases; nucleotides not matched to a gene: 2. CDR3 length: 13 residues. CDR1 and CDR2 from the germline V gene are KGHSH and LQKENI. The patients all showed relapse after autologous stem cell transplantation, while their brentuximab vedotin exposure varied. As regards this clone: Its target is not known.

The receptor was isolated from a human donor with classical Hodgkin lymphoma. The sequenced sample was peripheral blood mononuclear cells (PBMCs), obtained at baseline. V is TRBV18 and J is TRBJ2-7, with 7 bases that match TRBD1. For the CDR3, the DNA is TGTGCCAGCTCACGCAGGGGGACCTACGAGCAGTACTTC. Translating gives CASSRRGTYEQYF.